What follows is one T cell receptor beta chain and its context. Which antigen it targets is not known. It has no much larger one-base neighbor in the sample; base qualities were not kept. CDR1 and CDR2 are drawn from the germline V gene: SQVTM, ANQGSEA. The CDR3 goes from the cysteine to the phenylalanine over 10 residues. Solely the CDR3 DNA is kept, with 30 bases framed from the first base. Trimming at the junction amounts to 1 base on V and 5 bases on J, and the germline ends lie 2 bases apart. The sample originates from a study of human T cells and chemical hapten exposure (dated by TCRdb to about 2021). At the level of the whole study: For sensitization, 2% DPC in acetone was applied to a 2 cm by 2 cm area of upper inner arm skin. Blood for TCR sequencing was provided by twenty-nine alopecia patients at one to four time points (pre-sensitization, 2, 6 and 24 weeks). Most of the patients in the cohort were female, and the cohort covered alopecia areata with under or over 50% scalp involvement, alopecia totalis and alopecia universalis. The libraries were sequenced as a pool, and the TCR yield per sample differed mostly because of small variations in library volumes within the pool. Patch testing was performed on the upper back with Finn chambers containing 0.01% DPC, and the patch tests were scored after 6 days according to International Contact Dermatitis Research Group standards. Peripheral blood TCR repertoire changes were tracked in vivo in alopecia patients during primary and secondary sensitization to the hapten diphenylcyclopropenone (DPC). Throughout the roughly 23-week study period, patients were also given weekly therapeutic DPC doses on the scalp. Blood samples were taken from patients before sensitization (week 0) and then at 2, 6 and about 24 weeks after DPC sensitization.

Study-wide conclusions, independent of this receptor: A positive correlation was found between the number of PT1 expanded TCRs and patch test score, with significance reached at thresholds 8, 16 and 32 but not 4. All patients had alopecia, a presumed autoimmune disease, so their immune response might differ from that of healthy individuals. After repeated subsampling, changes were observed in the strength of the expansion versus patch-test correlation and in the threshold at which the correlation became significant. DPC sensitization did not change how many TCRs were above 1 in 1000 frequency, and no evidence was found of alterations in global repertoire structure. Compared with pre-sensitization or healthy control sets, expanded TCRs formed significantly more large CDR3 similarity clusters, which is consistent with antigen-driven responses.

The sample's time point label, in plain terms: patch test 2, 6 weeks after DPC sensitization. In light of the paper, this sample's treatment or condition label describes: therapeutic diphenylcyclopropenone sensitization with weekly scalp DPC. At each patch-test visit, blood was drawn before the patch test was applied. Eligible patients were aged 18 to 70, diagnosed with alopecia, deemed suitable for DPC therapy, and excluded if pregnant. Total RNA was isolated from unfractionated whole blood collected in Tempus Blood RNA tubes. The library was made by RACE. For sequencing, a NextSeq 500 was employed. During library preparation, unique molecular identifiers were attached to individual cDNA molecules so that TCRs could be counted quantitatively and reproducibly. For every blood RNA sample, sequencing covered both the TCR alpha and TCR beta chains. In the paper's pipeline: Samples had a median of about 90,000 TCRs, with a range from 23,224 to 690,600. V, J and CDR3 annotation of the TCR reads was performed with the Decombinator software suite. For the PS versus PT1 abundance plots, all samples were subsampled to the same number of TCRs (28,000). TCRs were defined as expanded if absent before sensitization and observed at least eight times at the 2-week time point. TCRdb cleaned the public reads at Q25 with fastp, built clones with MiXCR and kept in-frame beta chains. Records with the same CDR3 protein are collapsed into one entry carrying the most frequent genes and DNA. In this record, the V and J calls reflect TCRdb's handling and not the investigators' own analysis. The sample data list 85,000 to 95,000 distinct CDR3 sequences, and 9.5% to 12% of these were observed just once. The ten largest clones take up roughly 2% of the sample.

The sequence was collected from a middle-aged man with alopecia areata. Some clones in this sample may be carry-over from other donors' samples. The sample consisted of whole blood, taken in connection with sensitization to the hapten diphenylcyclopropenone (DPC). The sequence is built from TRBV29-1 and TRBJ2-5; no confident D gene assignment can be made. The CDR3 reads as follows: CSVEVETQYF. The sequenced DNA: TGCAGCGTTGAAGTGGAGACCCAGTACTTC.